These 19 T cell receptor beta chains share one sample of origin, sequenced in a study of CD8 T cells in Susac syndrome. Random hexamers were used to reverse transcribe roughly 0.5 to 1 ug of RNA. Using its own MiXCR run on the immunoSEQ multiplex PCR reads, TCRdb lists one record per CDR3 protein. Among about 80,000 distinct CDR3 sequences listed, 94% were seen once. Sequenced input: CD8+ T cells from PBMCs. Every receptor here comes from a human donor in good health.

The chain links TRBV6-4 to TRBJ1-2, with TRBD1 as a possible D gene (5 bases). CDR1 is MRHNA and CDR2 is SNTAGT in the germline V gene. The V and J ends lost 6 bases and 6 bases respectively, with 14 bases between them. The CDR3 totals 13 residues. CDR3 in DNA: TGTGCCAGCAGCGAATCCGGGACGCATGGCTACACCTTC. It codes for CASSESGTHGYTF.

The chain combines TRBV11-2 with TRBJ2-7, with D possibly being TRBD2 (5 bases). The V gene lost 6 bases and the J gene lost 4 bases, with 16 bases spanning the gap. Germline CDR1 reads SGHAT; CDR2 reads FQNNGV. This CDR3 contains 14 residues. The CDR3 nucleotides are TGTGCCAGCAGTTTAACGGCTGGAGGTTACGAGCAGTACGTC. This sequence encodes CASSLTAGGYEQYV.

This clonotype occurred a few times. The chain uses TRBV29-1 and TRBJ2-2; the D is unclear. The germline V gene has CDR1 SQVTM and CDR2 ANQGSEA. V was pared by 6 bases and J by 8 bases, with 10 bases between. The length of the CDR3 is 11 residues. CDR3 sequence (DNA): TGCAGCGTCCCGTTTGCAGGGGAGCTGTTTTTT. Translation: CSVPFAGELFF.

The rearrangement links TRBV27 to TRBJ2-1; TRBD2 matches at 12 bases. Germline CDR1 reads MNHEY; CDR2 reads SMNVEV (reference sequence). The J segment lost 7 bases and the V segment lost 4 bases, leaving 11 bases of the junction unmatched. The CDR3 is made up of 17 amino acids. The CDR3 reads CASSYTSGRPRENEQFF. The CDR3, as DNA: TGTGCCAGCAGTTACACTAGCGGGAGGCCCCGTGAGAATGAGCAGTTCTTC.

The genes are TRBV6-6 and TRBJ2-1; 12 bases agree with TRBD1. V lost 4 bases and J lost 8; bases outside the gene matches: 3. CDR3 length: 14 residues. Germline assignment: CDR1 MNHNY and CDR2 SVGAGI (reference sequence). The CDR3 reads CASSSGTGGYEQFF. CDR3 nucleotides: TGTGCCAGCAGTTCCGGGACAGGGGGCTATGAGCAGTTCTTC.

In regard to this clonotype: At one of its ends the junction is not consistent with the germline gene, which may arise from a read error. The chain is built from TRBV7-7 and TRBJ2-1; either TRBD1 or TRBD2 may supply D (5 bases each). Germline lookup yields CDR1 SSHAT and CDR2 FNYEAQ (reference sequence). This CDR3 is 17 amino acids long. CDR3 loop: CASSPFPDGARYSEQFF. The DNA for the CDR3 is TGTGCCAGCAGCCCCTTCCCCGACGGGGCAAGGTACAGTGAGCAGTTCTTC. The full variable domain, with the rest looked up from reference TRBV7-7 and TRBJ2-1, is GAGVSQSPRYKVTKRGQDVTLRCDPISSHATLYWYQQALGQGPEFLTYFNYEAQPDKSGLPSDRFSAERPEGSISTLTIQRTEQRDSAMYRCASSPFPDGARYSEQFFGPGTRLTVL.

The J gene is TRBJ1-5, the V gene TRBV2; no reliable D call. Looked up from germline, CDR1 is SNHLY and CDR2 is FYNNEI. The CDR3 consists of 13 residues. Deletions cut 7 bases from V and 5 bases from J, with 12 bases between. The CDR3 DNA follows: TGTGCCAGCATAATCTCCCACGATCAGCCCCAGCATTTT. It is translated as CASIISHDQPQHF.

The chain couples TRBV4-1 to TRBJ1-6; 11 positions match TRBD1. V was clipped by 4 bases and J by 5 bases; unmatched bases: 7. Germline assignment: CDR1 MGHRA and CDR2 YSYEKL. The length of the CDR3 is 17 residues. The DNA of the CDR3 is TGCGCCAGCAGCCTAGGACAGGGGGCTGATCATAATTCACCCCTCCACTTT. Its translation: CASSLGQGADHNSPLHF.

J is TRBJ1-2 and V is TRBV15, with no clear D. Germline lookup yields CDR1 LNHNV and CDR2 YYDKDF (reference sequence). Trimming took 2 bases from V and 2 from J, leaving 6 bases between them. The CDR3 loop spans 13 amino acids. The CDR3 coding sequence is TGTGCCACCAGCAGACAGATAAACTATGGCTACACCTTC. This encodes CATSRQINYGYTF.

The rearrangement joins TRBV23-1 to TRBJ1-1; possible D gene TRBD1, 5 bases. TRBV23-1 is an open reading frame, and its role is uncertain. The CDR3 runs to 13 residues. V lost 4 bases, J lost 14 bases, and 20 bases lay in between. CDR3 loop: CASSRGLSGVSFF. CDR3 nucleotide sequence: TGCGCCAGCAGTCGAGGTCTATCGGGGGTAAGCTTCTTT.

V is TRBV4-1 and J is TRBJ2-7, with D perhaps being TRBD1 or TRBD2 (5 bases each). V lost 1 base to trimming and J lost 3 bases, with 16 bases between them. The CDR3 totals 16 residues. Looked up from germline, CDR1 is MGHRA and CDR2 is YSYEKL. In DNA, the CDR3 is TGCGCCAGCAGCCAAGGTGGGGCCGGGGTTTTCTACGAGCAGTACTTC. Its translation: CASSQGGAGVFYEQYF.

J is TRBJ2-1 and V is TRBV20-1; 13 bases fit TRBD2. The CDR3 has 14 residues. With 6 bases clipped from V and 10 bases from J, the junction kept 9 bases outside the gene matches. Germline loops: CDR1 DFQATT, CDR2 SNEGSKA (reference sequence). The CDR3 here is CSAPTSGRGLEQFF. The CDR3 DNA is TGCAGTGCCCCCACTAGCGGGAGGGGTCTGGAGCAGTTCTTC.

V is TRBV7-9 and J is TRBJ1-2, with 9 bases aligning to TRBD1. Germline CDR1 is SEHNR and CDR2 is FQNEAQ (reference sequence). The CDR3 length is 13 residues. Germline trimming cut 5 bases from V and 7 bases from J; bases unmatched to any gene: 5. The CDR3 loop is CASSGQGFLGYTF. Written as DNA, the CDR3 is TGTGCCAGCAGCGGACAGGGGTTCCTTGGCTACACCTTC. Together with reference TRBV7-9 and TRBJ1-2, the CDR3 gives the full variable domain: DTGVSQNPRHKITKRGQNVTFRCDPISEHNRLYWYRQTLGQGPEFLTYFQNEAQLEKSRLLSDRFSAERPKGSFSTLEIQRTEQGDSAMYLCASSGQGFLGYTFGSGTRLTVV.

The V call is TRBV6-5, the J call TRBJ2-7; TRBD2 might be the D (6 bases). The CDR3 loop spans 16 amino acids. Germline assignment: CDR1 MNHEY and CDR2 SVGAGI. V was pared by 4 bases and J by 1 base, with 17 bases between. CDR3 sequence: CASSFSGVAASYEQYF. CDR3 bases: TGTGCCAGCAGTTTCTCCGGGGTAGCGGCTTCCTACGAGCAGTACTTC.

This chain uses TRBV14 with TRBJ2-1; a weak D match, TRBD1 (6 bases). V was pared by 5 bases and J by 5 bases, with 13 bases between. The CDR3 has 14 amino acids. CDR1 and CDR2 from the germline V gene are SGHDN and FVKESK. CDR3 nucleotides: TGTGCCAGCAGCTCGAAAGGGACACACAATGAGCAGTTCTTC. Translating gives CASSSKGTHNEQFF.

The chain combines TRBV10-2 with TRBJ2-5, with 10 nucleotides matching TRBD2. The trim removed 3 bases at V and 2 bases at J, leaving 6 bases unmatched. Germline V gene data show CDR1 as WSHSY and CDR2 as SAAADI. The CDR3 spans 16 residues. The CDR3 spells CASSDGLAGVQETQYF. For the CDR3, the DNA is TGCGCCAGCAGTGATGGGCTAGCGGGAGTACAAGAGACCCAGTACTTC.

The genes are TRBV18 and TRBJ2-5, with D tentatively TRBD2 (5 bases). The germline V gene has CDR1 KGHSH and CDR2 LQKENI. The CDR3 contains 16 residues. V was cut by 3 bases and J by 0 bases, with 14 bases left in between. The CDR3 is CASSPTRRRYQETQYF. CDR3 sequence (DNA): TGTGCCAGCTCACCCACAAGACGGAGGTACCAAGAGACCCAGTACTTC. Variable domain in full (rest from reference TRBV18 and TRBJ2-5): NAGVMQNPRHLVRRRGQEARLRCSPMKGHSHVYWYRQLPEEGLKFMVYLQKENIIDESGMPKERFSAEFPKEGPSILRIQQVVRGDSAAYFCASSPTRRRYQETQYFGPGTRLLVL.

In DNA, the CDR3 is TGCAGTGCCACAATCCCGGGACTAGCGGGACCCCTTAGCTCCTACAATGAGCAGTTCTTC. It codes for CSATIPGLAGPLSSYNEQFF. The chain combines TRBV20-1 with TRBJ2-1; TRBD2 matches at 13 bases. This CDR3 is built from 20 residues. Germline V gives CDR1 DFQATT, CDR2 SNEGSKA (reference sequence). The V gene end was trimmed by 6 bases and the J gene end by 0 bases; junction bases not matched to a gene: 17.

The chain combines TRBV29-1 with TRBJ2-4; D remains unclear. V was trimmed by 4 bases and J by 3 bases, leaving 10 bases between them. This CDR3 contains 13 residues. CDR1 and CDR2 (germline): SQVTM, ANQGSEA. CDR3 amino acids: CSVVRLGKNIQYF. Here the CDR3 DNA reads TGCAGCGTTGTACGACTGGGCAAAAACATTCAGTACTTC.